Following are 13 T cell receptor beta chains from one sample sequenced in a study of blood T cell repertoires in COVID-19. Some clones are missing from TCRdb's copy, which holds only in-frame ones; the method was immunoSEQ multiplex PCR. The table records roughly 200,000 clones, 85% to 90% of them present only once. The sample comprised peripheral blood. The receptor set was obtained from a woman aged 55-69 years with acute or convalescent COVID-19.

The chain combines TRBV9 with TRBJ2-5; TRBD1 is a possible D gene (6 bases). The CDR3 sequence is 14 residues long. V was clipped by 1 base and J by 3 bases, with 10 bases between them. Germline CDR1 is SGDLS and CDR2 is YYNGEE. This CDR3 is CASSVWPGEETQYF. CDR3 DNA: TGTGCCAGCAGCGTATGGCCAGGGGAAGAGACCCAGTACTTC.

V and J are TRBV6-1 and TRBJ2-7, with 12 bases aligning to TRBD2. V lost 2 bases and J lost 7; bases outside the gene matches: 6. The CDR3 is made up of 15 amino acids. Germline CDR1 reads MNHNS; CDR2 reads SASEGT. Here the CDR3 reads CASSERASGRVEQYF. DNA of the CDR3: TGTGCCAGCAGTGAAAGGGCTAGCGGGAGGGTTGAGCAGTACTTC.

This sequence joins TRBV18 and TRBJ1-2; no clear D. CDR3 length equals 16 residues. The V gene's germline CDR1 is KGHSH and CDR2 LQKENI. With 4 bases removed from V and 0 bases from J, the gap between germline ends came to 15 bases. CDR3 region: CASSRTGSHPNYGYTF. As DNA, the CDR3 is TGTGCCAGCTCACGCACCGGGAGCCATCCTAACTATGGCTACACCTTC.

The gene calls are TRBV5-1 and TRBJ2-2, with D tentatively TRBD2 (6 bases). CDR1 SGHRS and CDR2 YFSETQ come from the germline V gene. V lost 2 bases and J lost 0, with 8 bases in between. The CDR3 loop spans 15 amino acids. The CDR3 coding sequence is TGCGCCAGCAGCTTTAGCGGTACGAACACCGGGGAGCTGTTTTTT. Translating gives CASSFSGTNTGELFF.

The V call is TRBV30, the J call TRBJ2-1; D possibly corresponds to TRBD2 (5 bases). The CDR3 sequence is 14 residues long. CDR1 GTSNPN and CDR2 SVGIG come from the germline V gene (reference sequence). The V end was cut by 3 bases, the J end by 2 bases, with 11 bases between. The CDR3 loop reads CAWRAAGPYNEQFF. The CDR3 DNA is TGTGCCTGGAGAGCGGCGGGCCCCTACAATGAGCAGTTCTTC.

A single count supports this clone. The J gene is TRBJ1-5, the V gene TRBV10-3; unclear D gene. Germline values: CDR1 ENHRY, CDR2 SYGVKD. This CDR3 spans 16 amino acids. The V end was cut by 4 bases, the J end by 1 base, with 14 bases between. In DNA, the CDR3 is TGTGCCATCAGTGGAGGTCGGATGAGGAGCAATCAGCCCCAGCATTTT. Its protein is CAISGGRMRSNQPQHF.

This clone was detected ten times or more. The chain combines TRBV11-2 with TRBJ2-5; 8 bases align to TRBD2. V was pared by 0 bases and J by 3 bases, with 6 bases of the junction left unmatched. Germline CDR1 reads SGHAT; CDR2 reads FQNNGV. This CDR3 is built from 16 residues. The CDR3, as DNA: TGTGCCAGCAGCTTAGAGGGTCGAGCGGGAGAAGAGACCCAGTACTTC. It is translated as CASSLEGRAGEETQYF.

This clone was found many times. The rearrangement joins TRBV4-1 to TRBJ1-2, with D possibly TRBD1 on 5 matching bases. Germline CDR1 MGHRA, CDR2 YSYEKL. This CDR3 has 15 residues. V was pared by 0 bases and J by 7 bases, with 15 bases between. CDR3 bases: TGCGCCAGCAGCCAAGAAGTCGCAGGGATGAGTGGCTACACCTTC. Translated, it gives CASSQEVAGMSGYTF.

The rearrangement joins TRBV5-5 to TRBJ2-1; 14 nucleotides align to TRBD2. The ends lost 3 bases at V and 4 bases at J; junction bases unmatched: 3. The CDR3 is 16 amino acids. Germline V lookup: CDR1 SGHKS, CDR2 YYEKEE (reference sequence). The DNA of the CDR3 is TGTGCCAGCAGCTACCGGACTAGCGGGAGGTACAATGAGCAGTTCTTC. This translates into CASSYRTSGRYNEQFF.

The V gene is TRBV6-5, the J gene TRBJ2-5, with TRBD1 identical over 7 bases. The V gene end was trimmed by 4 bases and the J gene end by 1 base; junction bases not matched to a gene: 3. The CDR3 covers 14 residues. The germline V gene encodes CDR1 MNHEY and CDR2 SVGAGI. DNA for the CDR3: TGTGCCAGCAGTTCGACAGGGCCCCAAGAGACCCAGTACTTC. Translation gives CASSSTGPQETQYF.

This clone has just a few counts. The chain couples TRBV11-2 to TRBJ1-2; the match to TRBD1 covers 7 bases. The V gene end was trimmed by 1 base and the J gene end by 6 bases; junction bases not matched to a gene: 14. Germline lookup yields CDR1 SGHAT and CDR2 FQNNGV. The CDR3 extends over 17 amino acids. The CDR3 DNA sequence: TGTGCCAGCAGCTTAGCCCCCCTCCCGACAGGGAAGGATGGCTACACCTTC. Amino acid sequence: CASSLAPLPTGKDGYTF.

This clone was picked up one time. This chain connects TRBV28 to TRBJ1-5; D possibly corresponds to TRBD1 (5 bases). The germline gives CDR1 MDHEN, CDR2 SYDVKM. The CDR3 covers 15 residues. Trimming pared 3 bases from V and 7 bases from J, leaving 16 bases between. This CDR3 is CASSLRRGWGQPQHF. Here the CDR3 DNA reads TGTGCCAGCAGTTTGAGGAGGGGCTGGGGACAGCCCCAGCATTTT. The full variable domain, completed using reference TRBV28 and TRBJ1-5, is DVKVTQSSRYLVKRTGEKVFLECVQDMDHENMFWYRQDPGLGLRLIYFSYDVKMKEKGDIPEGYSVSREKKERFSLILESASTNQTSMYLCASSLRRGWGQPQHFGDGTRLSIL.

V gene TRBV6-5 combines with J gene TRBJ1-1; 9 positions match TRBD1. Germline CDR1 and CDR2: MNHEY and SVGAGI. The trim removed 11 bases at V and 3 bases at J, leaving 13 bases unmatched. CDR3 size: 15 residues. The CDR3 sequence is CAGSKLTGGDTEAFF. CDR3 coding DNA: TGTGCCGGGTCTAAGCTGACAGGGGGGGACACTGAAGCTTTCTTT.